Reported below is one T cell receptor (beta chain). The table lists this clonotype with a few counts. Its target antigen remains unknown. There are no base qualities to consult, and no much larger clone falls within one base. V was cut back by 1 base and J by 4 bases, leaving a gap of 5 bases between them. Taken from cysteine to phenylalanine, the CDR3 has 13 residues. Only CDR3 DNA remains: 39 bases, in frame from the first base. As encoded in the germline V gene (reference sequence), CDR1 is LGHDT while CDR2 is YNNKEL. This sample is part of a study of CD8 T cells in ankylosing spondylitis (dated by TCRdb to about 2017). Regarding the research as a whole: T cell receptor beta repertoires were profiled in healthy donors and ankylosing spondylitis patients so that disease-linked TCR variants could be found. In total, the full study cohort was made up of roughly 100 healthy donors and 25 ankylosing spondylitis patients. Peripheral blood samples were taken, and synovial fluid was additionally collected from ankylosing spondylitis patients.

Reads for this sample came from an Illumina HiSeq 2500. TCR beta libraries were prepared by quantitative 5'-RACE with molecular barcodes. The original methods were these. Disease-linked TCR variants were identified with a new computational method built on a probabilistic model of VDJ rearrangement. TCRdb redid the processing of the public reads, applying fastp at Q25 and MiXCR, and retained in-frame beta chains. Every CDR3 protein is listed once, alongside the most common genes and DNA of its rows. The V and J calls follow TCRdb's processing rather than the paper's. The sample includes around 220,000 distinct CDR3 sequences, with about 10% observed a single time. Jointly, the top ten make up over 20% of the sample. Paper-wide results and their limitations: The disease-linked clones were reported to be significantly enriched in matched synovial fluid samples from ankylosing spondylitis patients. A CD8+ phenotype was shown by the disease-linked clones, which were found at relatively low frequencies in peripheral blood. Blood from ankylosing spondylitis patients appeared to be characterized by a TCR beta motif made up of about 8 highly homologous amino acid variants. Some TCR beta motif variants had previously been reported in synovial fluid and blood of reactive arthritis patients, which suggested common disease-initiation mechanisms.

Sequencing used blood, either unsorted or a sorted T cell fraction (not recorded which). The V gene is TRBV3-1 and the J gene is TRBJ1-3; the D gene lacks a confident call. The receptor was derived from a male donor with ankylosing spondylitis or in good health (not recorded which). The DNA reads TGTGCCAGCAGCCAAGTAGCGGGAAACACCATATATTTT. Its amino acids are CASSQVAGNTIYF.